The 2 T cell receptor beta chains given below trace back to one sample, sequenced in a study of tumor-infiltrating lymphocytes in localized non-small cell lung cancer. Sequencing used immunoSEQ multiplex PCR; TCRdb keeps in-frame clones, though not all of them. The sample holds some 8,000 clones, 60% to 85% seen once. Material for sequencing was uninvolved lung tissue not adjacent to the tumor. The receptors stem from a human donor with non-small cell lung cancer.

The J gene is TRBJ2-7, the V gene TRBV5-1; tentatively, D is TRBD2 (5 bases). Looked up from germline, CDR1 is SGHRS and CDR2 is YFSETQ. V was clipped by 0 bases and J by 0 bases, with 10 bases between them. This CDR3 has 15 residues. The CDR3 DNA reads as TGCGCCAGCAGCTTGGGCCCAGCGGCCTCCTACGAGCAGTACTTC. Its translation is CASSLGPAASYEQYF.

The V and J genes are TRBV28 and TRBJ1-1, with 8 bases aligning to TRBD1. The germline V gene has CDR1 MDHEN and CDR2 SYDVKM. The CDR3 runs to 16 residues. The DNA of the CDR3 is TGTGCTCATGCAGACGGGACAGGAGAGTTGAACACTGAAGCTTTCTTT. This encodes CAHADGTGELNTEAFF.